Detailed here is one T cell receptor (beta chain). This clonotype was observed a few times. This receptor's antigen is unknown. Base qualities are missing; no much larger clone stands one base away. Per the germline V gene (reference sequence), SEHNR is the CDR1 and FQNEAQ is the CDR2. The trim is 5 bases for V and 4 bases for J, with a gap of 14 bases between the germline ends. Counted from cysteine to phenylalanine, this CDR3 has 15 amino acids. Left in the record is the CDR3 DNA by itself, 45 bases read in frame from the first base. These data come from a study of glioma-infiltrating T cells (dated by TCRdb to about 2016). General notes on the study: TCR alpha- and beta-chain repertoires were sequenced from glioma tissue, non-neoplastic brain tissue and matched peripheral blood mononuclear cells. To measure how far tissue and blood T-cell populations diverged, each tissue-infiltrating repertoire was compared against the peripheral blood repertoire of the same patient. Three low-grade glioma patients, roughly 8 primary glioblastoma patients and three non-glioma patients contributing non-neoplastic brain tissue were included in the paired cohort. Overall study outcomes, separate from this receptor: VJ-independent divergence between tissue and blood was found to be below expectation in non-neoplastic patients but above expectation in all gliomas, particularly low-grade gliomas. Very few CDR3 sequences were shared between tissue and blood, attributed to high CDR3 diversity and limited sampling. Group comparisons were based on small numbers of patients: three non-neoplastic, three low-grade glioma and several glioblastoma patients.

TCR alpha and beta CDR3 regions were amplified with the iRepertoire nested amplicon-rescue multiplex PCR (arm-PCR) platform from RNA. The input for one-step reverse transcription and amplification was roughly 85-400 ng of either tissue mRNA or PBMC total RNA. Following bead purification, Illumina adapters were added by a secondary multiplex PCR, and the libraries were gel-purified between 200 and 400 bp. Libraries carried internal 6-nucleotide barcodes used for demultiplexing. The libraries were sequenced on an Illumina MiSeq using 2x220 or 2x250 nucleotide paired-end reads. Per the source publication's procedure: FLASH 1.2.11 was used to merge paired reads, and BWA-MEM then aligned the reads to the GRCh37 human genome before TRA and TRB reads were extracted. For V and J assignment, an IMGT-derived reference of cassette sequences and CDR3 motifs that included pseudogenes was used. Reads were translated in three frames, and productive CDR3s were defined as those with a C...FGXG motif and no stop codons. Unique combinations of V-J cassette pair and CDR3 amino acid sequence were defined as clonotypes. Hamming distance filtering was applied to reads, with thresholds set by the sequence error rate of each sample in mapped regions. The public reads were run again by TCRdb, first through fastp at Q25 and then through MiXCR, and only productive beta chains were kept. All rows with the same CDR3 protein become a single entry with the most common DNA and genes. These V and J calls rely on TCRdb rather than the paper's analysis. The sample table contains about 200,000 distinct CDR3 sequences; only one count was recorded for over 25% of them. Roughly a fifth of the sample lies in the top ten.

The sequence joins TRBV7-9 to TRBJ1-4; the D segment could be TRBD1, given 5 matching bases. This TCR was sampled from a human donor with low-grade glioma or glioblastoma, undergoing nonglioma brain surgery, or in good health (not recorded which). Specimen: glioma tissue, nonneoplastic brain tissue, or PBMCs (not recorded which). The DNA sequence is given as TGTGCCAGCAGCGGCAAACCAGGGCGTAATGAAAAACTGTTTTTT. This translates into CASSGKPGRNEKLFF.